Below, 28 T cell receptor beta chains from the same sample are listed, as sequenced in a study of blood T cells in healthy people across ages. For the second PCR, which ran for about 7 to 11 cycles, a sample-barcoded 5' primer and a J-beta primer mix were used. Via MiXCR, TCRdb re-called the 5' RACE reads, giving one row per CDR3 protein. The sample carries nearly 1 million distinct CDR3 sequences, roughly 47% recorded once. The sequenced sample was blood. The receptors originated from a woman aged 60-75 years in good health.

CDR3 amino acids: CASSLAAGGNIQYF. In nucleotides, the CDR3 is TGTGCCAGCAGCTTAGCAGCGGGAGGAAACATTCAGTACTTC. This chain connects TRBV11-2 to TRBJ2-4, with 9 bases fitting TRBD2. Germline CDR1 and CDR2: SGHAT and FQNNGV. V gave up 1 base and J gave up 6 bases; unmatched junction bases: 1. The CDR3 spans 14 residues.

The J gene is TRBJ1-4, the V gene TRBV2; a possible D gene is TRBD1 (6 bases). Trimming took off 8 bases at V and 7 bases at J, with 14 bases between the two ends. Germline CDR1 SNHLY, CDR2 FYNNEI. The CDR3 contains 13 residues. The CDR3 DNA sequence: TGTGCCAGCCGGACACAGGGTTCTGAAAAACTGTTTTTT. Its translation is CASRTQGSEKLFF.

This clonotype was counted at least ten times. The V and J genes are TRBV21-1 and TRBJ1-1. TRBV21-1 is a known pseudogene. CDR3 length: 15 residues. The CDR3 nucleotides are TGTGCCAGCAGCCTAGGACCCATTAGGAACACTGAAGCTTTCTTT. Translating it yields CASSLGPIRNTEAFF.

This chain uses TRBV4-3 with TRBJ1-6; possible D gene TRBD1, 6 bases. Germline V gene lookup returns CDR1 LGHNA and CDR2 YSLEER. The CDR3 is 15 amino acids. V lost 1 base to trimming and J lost 8 bases, with 12 bases between them. The CDR3 DNA follows: TGCGCCAGCAGCCAAGGGACAGCTCCGCATTCACCCCTCCACTTT. Encoded protein: CASSQGTAPHSPLHF.

The chain recombines TRBV20-1 with TRBJ2-5; 7 positions agree with TRBD1. This CDR3 has 14 residues. Germline V CDR1 and CDR2: DFQATT, SNEGSKA (reference sequence). J gave up 2 bases and V 3 bases, and 6 bases lay outside the gene matches. The CDR3 is CSASRQGRQETQYF. CDR3 in DNA: TGCAGTGCTAGCCGACAGGGACGACAAGAGACCCAGTACTTC.

The chain links TRBV7-8 to TRBJ2-1, with D possibly being TRBD2 (6 bases). The CDR3 runs 12 residues. Trimming took off 5 bases at V and 15 bases at J, with 17 bases between the two ends. Germline-derived CDR1 and CDR2 are SGHVS and FQNEAQ. CDR3 sequence (DNA): TGTGCCAGCAGCCTGGATGCGGGAACCGGGTTCTTC. Encoded protein: CASSLDAGTGFF.

The chain couples TRBV6-4 to TRBJ2-6, with D perhaps TRBD1 or TRBD2 (5 bases each). In germline, CDR1 is MRHNA, CDR2 SNTAGT. This CDR3 region has 17 residues. With 2 bases removed from V and 0 bases from J, the gap between germline ends came to 11 bases. The CDR3 sequence: CASSDGLGGSGANVLTF. CDR3 in DNA: TGTGCCAGCAGTGACGGGCTTGGGGGCTCTGGGGCCAACGTCCTGACTTTC.

This chain connects TRBV28 to TRBJ2-3; D is possibly TRBD2 (5 bases). CDR1 MDHEN and CDR2 SYDVKM come from the germline V gene. V was pared by 6 bases and J by 5 bases, with 9 bases between. The CDR3 consists of 12 residues. The DNA of the CDR3 is TGTGCCAGCAGAACGGGATTAGATACGCAGTATTTT. Its translation is CASRTGLDTQYF.

This clonotype was detected a few times. The CDR3 protein is CSVTEASIGPYEQYF. The CDR3 DNA follows: TGCAGTGTCACTGAAGCTTCTATCGGTCCCTACGAGCAGTACTTC. The V call is TRBV20-1, the J call TRBJ2-7; D is unclear. The germline V and J ends were trimmed by 7 bases and 2 bases, with 21 bases remaining between them. The CDR3 extends over 15 amino acids. Germline V gene sequence: CDR1 DFQATT, CDR2 SNEGSKA (reference sequence).

In the case of this clonotype: A junction boundary mismatches the germline segment, possibly from a read error. The J gene is TRBJ2-3, the V gene TRBV6-6; D possibly matches TRBD1 or TRBD2 (5 bases each). CDR1 MNHNY and CDR2 SVGAGI come from the germline V gene (reference sequence). The CDR3 has 16 amino acids. For the CDR3, the DNA is TGTGTCAGCAGTTACGAGGGGTGGATAAGCACAGATACGCAGTATTTT. Translated, it gives CVSSYEGWISTDTQYF.

This CDR3 is CASSQSQGHTEAFF. The CDR3 DNA reads as TGTGCCAGCAGCCAGTCCCAGGGGCACACTGAAGCTTTCTTT. V and J are TRBV4-2 and TRBJ1-1; D possibly corresponds to TRBD1 (6 bases). There are 14 residues in the CDR3. CDR1 and CDR2 (germline): LGHNA, YNFKEQ. V was cut by 3 bases and J by 3 bases, with 11 bases left in between.

The chain is built from TRBV14 and TRBJ1-5; D is undetermined. V dropped 4 bases and J dropped 3 bases, with 16 bases sitting between them. The CDR3 totals 16 residues. Germline lookup yields CDR1 SGHDN and CDR2 FVKESK. The CDR3 spells CASSPPGRQNNQPQHF. In nucleotides, the CDR3 is TGTGCCAGCAGCCCCCCCGGCCGCCAAAACAATCAGCCCCAGCATTTT.

In this sample, this clonotype turned up a few times. The V and J genes are TRBV20-1 and TRBJ2-1; 10 positions agree with TRBD2. The V gene's germline CDR1 is DFQATT and CDR2 SNEGSKA (reference sequence). V was clipped by 2 bases and J by 15 bases; unmatched bases: 10. CDR3 length: 13 residues. CDR3 bases: TGCAGTGCTAGAAAGAGGGTAGGGACTAGCGTGTTCTTC. It specifies CSARKRVGTSVFF.

The CDR3 reads CSASSLRYNEQFF. The CDR3 DNA sequence: TGCAGTGCTAGTTCGTTACGCTACAATGAGCAGTTCTTC. The chain couples TRBV20-1 to TRBJ2-1; D remains ambiguous. The V gene lost 3 bases and the J gene lost 3 bases, with 9 bases spanning the gap. Germline V gives CDR1 DFQATT, CDR2 SNEGSKA (reference sequence). CDR3 length equals 13 residues.

This clonotype was counted ten times or more. This sequence joins TRBV4-2 and TRBJ2-7; the D gene is possibly TRBD1 (6 bases). The CDR3 is 16 residues long. The germline V and J ends were trimmed by 1 base and 3 bases, with 16 bases remaining between them. Germline-derived CDR1 and CDR2 are LGHNA and YNFKEQ. The CDR3 region has the DNA TGTGCCAGCAGCCAAGCGTTAGGGACACGGAACTACGAGCAGTACTTC. Protein: CASSQALGTRNYEQYF.

V is TRBV20-1 and J is TRBJ1-2; 7 bases fit TRBD1. Trimming took 3 bases from V and 8 from J; bases not matched to a gene: 6. CDR1 and CDR2 from the germline V gene are DFQATT and SNEGSKA (reference sequence). The CDR3 runs 12 residues. The CDR3 coding sequence is TGCAGTGCTAGCCGACAGGGTTGGGGCTACACCTTC. It translates to CSASRQGWGYTF.

The gene calls are TRBV14 and TRBJ2-1; 7 positions match TRBD2. The CDR3 runs 15 residues. CDR1 SGHDN and CDR2 FVKESK come from the germline V gene. The V and J ends lost 4 bases and 6 bases, in that order; junction bases with no gene match: 9. CDR3 coding DNA: TGTGCCAGCAGCCCCCCAGCGGGGACCGTCAATGAGCAGTTCTTC. Translating gives CASSPPAGTVNEQFF.

This rearrangement joins TRBV6-2 or TRBV6-3 to TRBJ2-7; TRBD1 aligns across 8 bases. The CDR3 has 14 residues. Per germline, CDR1 MNHEY and CDR2 SVGEGT. V dropped 7 bases and J dropped 2; count of bases not matched to a gene: 7. CDR3: CASKPGQVTYEQYF. The CDR3 nucleotides are TGTGCCAGCAAGCCGGGACAGGTAACCTACGAGCAGTACTTC.

The genes are TRBV7-2 and TRBJ2-5, with TRBD2 matching over 7 bases. Germline V gene data show CDR1 as SGHTA and CDR2 as FQGNSA. CDR3 length: 16 residues. The V segment lost 5 bases and the J segment 4 bases; nucleotides outside the gene matches: 13. For the CDR3, the DNA is TGTGCCAGCAGCCAGAAGTGGGGAGGGCTGTTAGAGACCCAGTACTTC. It codes for CASSQKWGGLLETQYF.

This clonotype came up a few times. The chain recombines TRBV28 with TRBJ2-6; the match to TRBD1 covers 9 bases. The CDR3 has 17 amino acids. With 6 bases clipped from V and 4 bases from J, the junction kept 10 bases outside the gene matches. Germline loops: CDR1 MDHEN, CDR2 SYDVKM. DNA of the CDR3: TGTGCCAGCAGATCCGGGACAGGGCCTTGGGGGGCCAACGTCCTGACTTTC. Translated, it gives CASRSGTGPWGANVLTF. Together with reference TRBV28 and TRBJ2-6, the CDR3 gives the full variable domain: DVKVTQSSRYLVKRTGEKVFLECVQDMDHENMFWYRQDPGLGLRLIYFSYDVKMKEKGDIPEGYSVSREKKERFSLILESASTNQTSMYLCASRSGTGPWGANVLTFGAGSRLTVL.

The chain couples TRBV6-2 or TRBV6-3 to TRBJ2-3, with D perhaps TRBD2 (6 bases). The CDR3 runs 13 residues. Trimming left V 7 bases short and J 4 bases short, with 12 bases between. Germline V lookup: CDR1 MNHEY, CDR2 SVGEGT. CDR3 bases: TGTGCCAGCATAGCGGCAGGGTCAGATACGCAGTATTTT. Translation gives CASIAAGSDTQYF.

The chain couples TRBV5-1 to TRBJ2-4, with a possible D match to TRBD2 (5 bases). The CDR3 totals 14 residues. V was clipped by 4 bases and J by 2 bases, with 10 bases between them. Germline lookup yields CDR1 SGHRS and CDR2 YFSETQ. CDR3 coding DNA: TGCGCCAGCAGCCGAGAGGGCTCCAAAAACATTCAGTACTTC. Protein product: CASSREGSKNIQYF.

The chain has TRBV12-3 or TRBV12-4 and TRBJ1-2; possible D gene TRBD1, 5 bases. The CDR3 totals 14 residues. V was shortened by 4 bases and J by 4 bases, with 13 bases between the two germline ends. CDR3 DNA: TGTGCCAGCAGTTCCGCAGGGTTAGGCTATGGCTACACCTTC. Protein sequence: CASSSAGLGYGYTF.

This clonotype was counted only a few times. This chain uses TRBV3-1 with TRBJ2-5; tentative D call: TRBD2 (6 bases). This CDR3 contains 16 residues. CDR1 is LGHDT, CDR2 YNNKEL, per germline (reference sequence). Between the trimmed V and J ends, which lost 0 bases and 2 bases, there was a span of 13 bases. The CDR3 DNA follows: TGTGCCAGCAGCCAAGAACCAGGACTAATACAAGAGACCCAGTACTTC. This codes for CASSQEPGLIQETQYF.

Only a few counts were recorded for this clonotype. This chain joins TRBV20-1 and TRBJ2-7; D is perhaps TRBD2 (5 bases). Trimming left V 5 bases short and J 2 bases short, with 16 bases between. Germline lookup yields CDR1 DFQATT and CDR2 SNEGSKA (reference sequence). The CDR3 length is 14 residues. The CDR3, as DNA: TGCAGTGCTCTAGTAGAACAGACTACCTACGAGCAGTACTTC. Translating it yields CSALVEQTTYEQYF.

The chain links TRBV15 to TRBJ1-5, with TRBD1 identical over 8 bases. Germline CDR1 LNHNV, CDR2 YYDKDF (reference sequence). Unmatched junction bases numbered 7, after V lost 1 base and J lost 5 bases. This CDR3 spans 16 amino acids. CDR3 amino acids: CATSRVTGDSDQPQHF. In DNA form, the CDR3 reads TGTGCCACCAGCAGAGTGACAGGGGATTCGGATCAGCCCCAGCATTTT.

Notes on this clonotype: This clone may be a read error of a much larger clone one base away. The CDR3 here is CATRGGLAVNGQFF. Here the CDR3 DNA reads TGTGCCACCAGGGGAGGACTAGCGGTCAATGGGCAGTTCTTC. This chain joins TRBV24-1 and TRBJ2-1; 10 bases match TRBD2. This CDR3 comprises 14 residues. Germline V lookup: CDR1 KGHDR, CDR2 SFDVKD.

The rearrangement joins TRBV20-1 to TRBJ2-7; perhaps TRBD1 as D (6 bases). The J call could be wrong; TRBJ2-5 is a better fit for the DNA end. The germline V gene has CDR1 DFQATT and CDR2 SNEGSKA (reference sequence). This CDR3 comprises 15 residues. CDR3 protein: CSATPKGELRETQYF. In DNA form, the CDR3 reads TGCAGTGCTACCCCTAAGGGGGAATTACGAGAGACCCAGTACTTC.